The source of this T cell receptor beta chain is a study of response to subunit inactivated influenza vaccine. TCRdb itself ran the RT-PCR reads through MiXCR, one entry per CDR3 protein. The table has 500,000 to 550,000 distinct CDR3 sequences, 20% to 25% seen once. V shed 5 bases, J shed 5 bases, and the junction held 10 bases outside the gene matches. CDR3 length: 16 amino acids. Germline CDR1 reads SGHAT; CDR2 reads FQNNGV. The same data also contributed to another study, on T cells expressing NK-cell markers. This second report adds: A 5'RACE template switching approach incorporating UMIs was used to make TCR beta cDNA. TCR beta repertoires came from sorted CD3+CD56+NKG2C+, CD3+CD56+NKG2C- and CD3+CD56-NKG2C+ T cells.

The sample consisted of CD4+ T cells sorted from PBMCs, taken roughly 12 days after vaccination. V and J are TRBV11-2 and TRBJ2-1, with TRBD2 matching over 9 bases. The TCR was taken from a man in his fifties or sixties who received an inactivated influenza vaccine. The CDR3 loop is CASSPQRGVANNEQFF. DNA for the CDR3: TGTGCCAGCAGCCCCCAGCGGGGGGTAGCCAACAATGAGCAGTTCTTC.